This TCR beta chain derives from a study of identifying expanded T cells in peripheral blood. Assay: immunoSEQ multiplex PCR; the TCRdb copy retains only in-frame clones and omits some. The data hold 95,000 to 150,000 clones, with over 65% observed a single time. No infections or other immune events were documented during collection. General study points: Over about two and four weeks, about 17 and 20 clones changed, versus approximately 1.1 between replicates.

Germline assignment: CDR1 SGDLS and CDR2 YYNGEE. The V segment lost 4 bases and the J segment 4 bases; nucleotides outside the gene matches: 10. CDR3 length: 15 residues. This clone has only one observation. Its specificity is not known. Sequencing was done on a sample of blood. J is TRBJ1-1 and V is TRBV9; TRBD1 aligns across 7 bases. The source is a person between 18 and 69 years old in good health. Here the CDR3 DNA reads TGTGCCAGCAGCCCCAACGAGGGGGCCGGCACTGAAGCTTTCTTT. Protein sequence: CASSPNEGAGTEAFF.